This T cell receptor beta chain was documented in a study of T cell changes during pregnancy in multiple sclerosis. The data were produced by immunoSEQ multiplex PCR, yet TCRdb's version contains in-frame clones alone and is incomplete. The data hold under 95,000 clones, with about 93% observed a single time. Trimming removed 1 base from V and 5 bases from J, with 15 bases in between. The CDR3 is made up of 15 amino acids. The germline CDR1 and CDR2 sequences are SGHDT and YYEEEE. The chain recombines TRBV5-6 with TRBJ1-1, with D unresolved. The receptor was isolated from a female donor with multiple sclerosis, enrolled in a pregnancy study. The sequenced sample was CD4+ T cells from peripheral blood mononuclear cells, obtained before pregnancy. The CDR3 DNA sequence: TGTGCCAGCAGCTTGCTCGTCTCAGGTAGGACTGAAGCTTTCTTT. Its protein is CASSLLVSGRTEAFF.